What follows describes a single T cell receptor beta chain. Its target is unknown. This sample is part of a study of cytomegalovirus exposure and HLA in healthy donors. Findings and limits, study-wide: Apparent HLA restriction characterized most CMV-associated TCR beta chains in a later analysis. In a later analysis, HLA-C alleles had the fewest associated TCRs, DRB1 alleles the most.

With 0 bases clipped from V and 2 bases from J, the junction kept 8 bases outside the gene matches. CDR1 and CDR2 from the germline V gene are SGDLS and YYNGEE. The CDR3 contains 18 residues. The study ran its PCR with 60 Vbeta and 13 Jbeta primers. The repertoire was sequenced with immunoSEQ multiplex PCR; TCRdb's copy has only in-frame clones and lacks some. The sample comprises roughly 160,000 clones, about 80% of which are singletons, and about 1.3% rests with the top ten. The chain is built from TRBV9 and TRBJ2-3, with 11 bases aligning to TRBD2. The TCR was taken from a man younger than 40 in good health and CMV-seronegative. The sequencing input was PBMCs. CDR3 sequence reads: CASSVGISGRVITDTQYF. Written as DNA, the CDR3 is TGTGCCAGCAGCGTAGGGATTAGCGGGAGGGTAATCACAGATACGCAGTATTTT. Based on the CDR3 plus reference TRBV9 and TRBJ2-3, the full variable domain is DSGVTQTPKHLITATGQRVTLRCSPRSGDLSVYWYQQSLDQGLQFLIQYYNGEERAKGNILERFSAQQFPDLHSELNLSSLELGDSALYFCASSVGISGRVITDTQYFGPGTRLTVL.